This TCR beta chain was found in a study of shared clonotypes between healthy human individuals. For this clone: Its antigen is unknown.

All of the donors resided in Nashville, Tennessee, and each was a Caucasian adult. Genomic DNA of every subset was divided equally among multiple immunoSEQ plates. Only in-frame clones appear in the TCRdb table, and some are missing; sequencing was by immunoSEQ multiplex PCR. In the table there are hundreds of thousands of clones, roughly 79% of which are singletons. General study results and limits: Among donors, clonotype sharing was expected to be affected by sequencing depth.

CDR1 is MDHEN and CDR2 is SYDVKM in the germline V gene. This CDR3 has 20 amino acids. The ends lost 5 bases at V and 0 bases at J; junction bases unmatched: 12. The receptor's source is a woman aged 40 to 50 in good health. Some clones in this sample may be carry-over from other donors' samples. What was sequenced was PBMCs. This chain links TRBV28 with TRBJ2-1, with 14 bases identical to TRBD2. The CDR3 is CASSPSGLAGVWSSYNEQFF. In DNA, the CDR3 is TGTGCCAGCAGTCCGTCGGGACTAGCGGGAGTTTGGAGCTCCTACAATGAGCAGTTCTTC. Supplemented by reference TRBV28 and TRBJ2-1, the full variable domain reads DVKVTQSSRYLVKRTGEKVFLECVQDMDHENMFWYRQDPGLGLRLIYFSYDVKMKEKGDIPEGYSVSREKKERFSLILESASTNQTSMYLCASSPSGLAGVWSSYNEQFFGPGTRLTVL.